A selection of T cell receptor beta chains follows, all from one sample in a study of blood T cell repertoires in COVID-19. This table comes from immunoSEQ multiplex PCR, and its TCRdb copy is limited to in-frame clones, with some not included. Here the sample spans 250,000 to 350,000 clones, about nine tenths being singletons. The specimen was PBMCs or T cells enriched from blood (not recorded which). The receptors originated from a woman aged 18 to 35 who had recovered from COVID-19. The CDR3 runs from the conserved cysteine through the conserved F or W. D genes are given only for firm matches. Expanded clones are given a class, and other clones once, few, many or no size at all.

TGCGCCAGCACCTGGACTAGCGGGTCCTACGAGCAGTACTTC CASTWTSGSYEQYF - TRBV5-1 TRBD2 TRBJ2-7
TGTGCCAGCAGCTTAGAGGCAGGGCCCGCACCATACACTGAAGCTTTCTTT CASSLEAGPAPYTEAFF - TRBV11-2 - TRBJ1-1
TGCGCCAGCACTCCCGGGACAGGAAGCCTCGAGCAGTACTTC CASTPGTGSLEQYF - TRBV5-1 TRBD1 TRBJ2-7
TGCGCCAGCAGTGATAGGGGGCCGGGAGCGGACACTGAAGCTTTCTTT CASSDRGPGADTEAFF - TRBV10-1 TRBD1 TRBJ1-1
TGTGCCAGTAGTATAGTCCCAGGGAAGGCTCAGCCCCAGCATTTT CASSIVPGKAQPQHF - TRBV19 - TRBJ1-5
TGCGCCAGCAGTCCGCTAGGGCGGGAGGGCCGTTTCTTC CASSPLGREGRFF - TRBV5-1 TRBD2 TRBJ2-1
TGTGCCAGCATCCTCCGGGACAGGGATAATCAGCCCCAGCATTTT CASILRDRDNQPQHF - TRBV6-5 TRBD1 TRBJ1-5
TGTGCCAGCAGCTTAACCGGTACCTTC CASSLTGTF - TRBV7-9 - TRBJ1-2
TGTGCCAGCAGCCAAGCTTCGACAGCCGGGGAGCTGTTTTTT CASSQASTAGELFF - TRBV3-1/TRBV3-2 - TRBJ2-2
TGTGCCAGCTCACCAGGACTAGCCCGCCTTTCGAGCTCCTACGAGCAGTACTTC CASSPGLARLSSSYEQYF - TRBV18 TRBD2 TRBJ2-7
TGTGCCAGCAGCTTATCGAGGGTCGCCTACAATGAGCAGTTCTTC CASSLSRVAYNEQFF - TRBV7-3 - TRBJ2-1
TGTGCCAGCTCACCTACAGCAACTAATGAAAAACTGTTTTTT CASSPTATNEKLFF - TRBV18 - TRBJ1-4
TGCGCCAGCAGCCCGGCGGGAGGCTACAATGAGCAGTTCTTC CASSPAGGYNEQFF - TRBV4-1 TRBD2 TRBJ2-1
TGTGCCAGCAGTGCGACAGGGGAGGGTGGCTACACCTTC CASSATGEGGYTF - TRBV6-4 TRBD1 TRBJ1-2
TGCGCCAGCAGGGGACAGAGCTCTGGAAACACCATATATTTT CASRGQSSGNTIYF many TRBV5-1 TRBD1 TRBJ1-3
TGTGCCAGCAGCTTAGTGGGGACTAGCGGGGGGCTCGCCTACAATGAGCAGTTCTTC CASSLVGTSGGLAYNEQFF once TRBV7-2 TRBD2 TRBJ2-1
TGTGCCAGCAGCAAAGTCTCGGGACAGAAATCATCTCCGAACACCGGGGAGCTGTTTTTT CASSKVSGQKSSPNTGELFF few TRBV21-1 - TRBJ2-2
TGTGCCAGCAGTTTAGGGACAGGGGGCGAGTTGGAGACCCAGTACTTC CASSLGTGGELETQYF - TRBV27 TRBD1 TRBJ2-5
TGCGCCAGCACCCCAGGGAACACAGATACGCAGTATTTT CASTPGNTDTQYF - TRBV10-2 - TRBJ2-3
TGTGCCAGCCGCCTCCGGGACAGGACCTCAGTAGCCCACTTT CASRLRDRTSVAHF - TRBV6-5 TRBD1 TRBJ1-6
TGTGCCAGCAGTCCCAGGACAGGGATGCCTCCTGGCTACACCTTC CASSPRTGMPPGYTF - TRBV27 TRBD1 TRBJ1-2
TGTGCCAGCAGTTACTCGGGCGGGGGGCCCTACGAGCAGTACTTC CASSYSGGGPYEQYF many TRBV6-5 TRBD2 TRBJ2-7
TGTGCCAGCAGTGGTCAGGGCGCCCGAAACACCGGGGAGCTGTTTTTT CASSGQGARNTGELFF - TRBV2 - TRBJ2-2
TGCGCCAGCAGACGCGACAGGGGAGGTGAAAAACTGTTTTTT CASRRDRGGEKLFF - TRBV10-2 TRBD1 TRBJ1-4
TGTGCCAGCAGCTTACGGGGGGCTACTGGCTACACCTTC CASSLRGATGYTF - TRBV13 - TRBJ1-2
TGTGCCAGCAGCCTCGGAGGATCCAAGCATCAGCCCCAGCATTTT CASSLGGSKHQPQHF - TRBV6-5 - TRBJ1-5
TGTGCCAGCAGCCCCCTGGCCGGGTCCTACTCCTACAATGAGCAGTTCTTC CASSPLAGSYSYNEQFF - TRBV7-8 - TRBJ2-1
TGCGCCAGCAGCCAGACAAGTCTGAACACTGAAGCTTTCTTT CASSQTSLNTEAFF - TRBV4-1 - TRBJ1-1
TGTGCCAGCAGCTCAGGACAGGCTTTATACACCGGGGAGCTGTTTTTT CASSSGQALYTGELFF - TRBV7-2 TRBD1 TRBJ2-2
TGTGCCAGCAAGTACCCCGGGCAGGGGGCATCAGGCTACACCTTC CASKYPGQGASGYTF - TRBV6-6 TRBD1 TRBJ1-2
TGTGCCAGCGCCAGAGGGACATTCAGGGTTTCCGGGGAGCTGTTTTTT CASARGTFRVSGELFF once TRBV27 - TRBJ2-2
TGTGCCAGCAGGTGGAGCGGGAGGGCCAACAATGAGCAGTTCTTC CASRWSGRANNEQFF - TRBV5-6 TRBD2 TRBJ2-1